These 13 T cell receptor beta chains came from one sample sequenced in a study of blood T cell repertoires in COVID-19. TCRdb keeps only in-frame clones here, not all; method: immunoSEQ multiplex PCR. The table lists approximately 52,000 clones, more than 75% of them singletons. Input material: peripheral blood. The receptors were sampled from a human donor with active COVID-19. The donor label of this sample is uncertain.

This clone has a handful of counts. The CDR3 loop is CASSSARDRYF. CDR3 nucleotide sequence: TGTGCCAGCAGCTCGGCCCGGGACAGGTATTTT. The chain carries TRBV7-8 and TRBJ1-3; 8 nucleotides align to TRBD1. The germline CDR1 and CDR2 sequences are SGHVS and FQNEAQ. V shed 4 bases and J 16 bases; nucleotides not matched to a gene: 6. This CDR3 is 11 amino acids long.

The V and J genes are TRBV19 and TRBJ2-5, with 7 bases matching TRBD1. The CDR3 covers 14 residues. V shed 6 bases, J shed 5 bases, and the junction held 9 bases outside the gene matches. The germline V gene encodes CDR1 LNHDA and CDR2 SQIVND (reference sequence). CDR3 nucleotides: TGTGCCAGTAGAGAACAGGGGTCCGGGGAGACCCAGTACTTC. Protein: CASREQGSGETQYF.

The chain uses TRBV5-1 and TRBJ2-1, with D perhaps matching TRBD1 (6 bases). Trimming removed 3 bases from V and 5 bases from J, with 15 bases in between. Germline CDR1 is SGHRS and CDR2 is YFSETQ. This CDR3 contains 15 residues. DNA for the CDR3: TGCGCCAGCAGCTGGGCTGGGGGACACAACAATGAGCAGTTCTTC. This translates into CASSWAGGHNNEQFF. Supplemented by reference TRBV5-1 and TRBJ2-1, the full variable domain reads KAGVTQTPRYLIKTRGQQVTLSCSPISGHRSVSWYQQTPGQGLQFLFEYFSETQRNKGNFPGRFSGRQFSNSRSEMNVSTLELGDSALYLCASSWAGGHNNEQFFGPGTRLTVL.

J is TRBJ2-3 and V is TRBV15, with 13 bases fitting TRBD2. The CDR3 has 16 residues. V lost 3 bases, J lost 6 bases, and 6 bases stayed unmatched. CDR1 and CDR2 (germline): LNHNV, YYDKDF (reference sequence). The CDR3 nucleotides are TGTGCCACCAGCAGGTCACTAGCGGGGGGGTCTGATACGCAGTATTTT. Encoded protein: CATSRSLAGGSDTQYF.

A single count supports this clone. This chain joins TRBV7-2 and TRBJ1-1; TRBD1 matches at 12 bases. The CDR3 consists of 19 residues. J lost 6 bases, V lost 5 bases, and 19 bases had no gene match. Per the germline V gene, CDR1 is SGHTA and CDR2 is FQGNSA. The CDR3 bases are TGTGCCAGCAGCCATCCGGGACAGGGGGCGAGGTCGATCTTTGCTGAAGCTTTCTTT. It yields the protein CASSHPGQGARSIFAEAFF.

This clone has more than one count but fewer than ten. The CDR3 nucleotides read TGTGCCAGCAGCGCAACAGGGGGGAAAAGCGAGCAGTACTTC. This translates into CASSATGGKSEQYF. This rearrangement joins TRBV9 to TRBJ2-7; the match to TRBD1 covers 8 bases. This CDR3 comprises 14 residues. With V trimmed by 3 bases and J by 6 bases, 8 bases remained unmatched. Germline V gene lookup returns CDR1 SGDLS and CDR2 YYNGEE.

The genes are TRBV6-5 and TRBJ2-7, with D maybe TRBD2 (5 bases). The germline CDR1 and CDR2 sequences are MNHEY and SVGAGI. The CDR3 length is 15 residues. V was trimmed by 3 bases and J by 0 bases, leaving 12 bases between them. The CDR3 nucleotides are TGTGCCAGCAGTTATAGCGCTCTCCTCTCCTACGAGCAGTACTTC. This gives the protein CASSYSALLSYEQYF.

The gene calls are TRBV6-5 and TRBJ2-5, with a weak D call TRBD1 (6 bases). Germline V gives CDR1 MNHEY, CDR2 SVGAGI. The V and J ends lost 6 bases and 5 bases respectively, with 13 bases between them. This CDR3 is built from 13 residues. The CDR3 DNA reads TGTGCCAGCAGGACAACAGGGACGGAGACCCAGTACTTC. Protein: CASRTTGTETQYF.

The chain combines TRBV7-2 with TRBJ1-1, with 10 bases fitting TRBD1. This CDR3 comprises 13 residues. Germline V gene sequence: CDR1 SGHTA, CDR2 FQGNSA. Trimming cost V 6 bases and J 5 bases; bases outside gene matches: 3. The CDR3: CASRRQGATEAFF. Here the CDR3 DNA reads TGTGCCAGCAGGAGACAGGGGGCGACTGAAGCTTTCTTT.

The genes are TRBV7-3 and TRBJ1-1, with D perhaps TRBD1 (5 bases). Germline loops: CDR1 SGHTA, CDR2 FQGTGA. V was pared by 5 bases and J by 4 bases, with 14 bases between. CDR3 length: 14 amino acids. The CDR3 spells CASSQGVVTTEAFF. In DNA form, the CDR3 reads TGTGCCAGCAGCCAAGGGGTAGTTACCACTGAAGCTTTCTTT.

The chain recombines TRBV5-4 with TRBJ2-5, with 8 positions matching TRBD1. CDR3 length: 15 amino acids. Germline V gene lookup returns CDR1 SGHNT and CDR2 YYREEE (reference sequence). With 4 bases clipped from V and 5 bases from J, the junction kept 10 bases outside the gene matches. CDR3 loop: CASSKQTGGLETQYF. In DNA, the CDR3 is TGTGCCAGCAGCAAACAAACAGGGGGTTTGGAGACCCAGTACTTC.

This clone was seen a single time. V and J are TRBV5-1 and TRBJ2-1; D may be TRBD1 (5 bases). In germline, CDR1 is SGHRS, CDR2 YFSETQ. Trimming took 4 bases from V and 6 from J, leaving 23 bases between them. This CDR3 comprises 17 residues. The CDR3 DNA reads TGCGCCAGCAGCCTCCTGGCGGTAGGGGTGTCAATCAATGAGCAGTTCTTC. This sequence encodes CASSLLAVGVSINEQFF.

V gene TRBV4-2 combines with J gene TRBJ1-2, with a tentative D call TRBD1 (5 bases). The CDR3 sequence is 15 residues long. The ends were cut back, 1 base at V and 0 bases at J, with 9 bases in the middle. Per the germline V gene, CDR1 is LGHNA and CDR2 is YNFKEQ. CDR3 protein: CASSQAGIPNYGYTF. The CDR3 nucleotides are TGTGCCAGCAGCCAAGCAGGGATTCCTAACTATGGCTACACCTTC.